This TCR beta chain derives from a study of PD-1 blockade in classical Hodgkin lymphoma. Brentuximab vedotin exposure varied among the patients, all of whom had relapsed after autologous stem cell transplantation. Clones were sequenced by immunoSEQ multiplex PCR, and TCRdb holds only the in-frame ones, with some missing. The sample lists about 40,000 clones, approximately 86% occurring once. The CDR3 totals 14 residues. CDR1 is SGHRS and CDR2 is YFSETQ in the germline V gene. Trimming cost V 4 bases and J 5 bases; bases outside gene matches: 5. This TCR derives from a human donor with classical Hodgkin lymphoma. The chain couples TRBV5-1 to TRBJ2-1; 8 bases map to TRBD2. The specimen comprised peripheral blood mononuclear cells (PBMCs), sampled before the second cycle of nivolumab. The CDR3 protein is CASSPGAGDNEQFF. DNA of the CDR3: TGCGCCAGCAGCCCCGGAGCGGGAGACAATGAGCAGTTCTTC.